This T cell receptor beta chain was captured by sequencing in a study of cytomegalovirus exposure and HLA in healthy donors. Study details: Findings of an earlier analysis included about 100 million unique TCR beta sequences from 180 million or so T cells.

This CDR3 has 15 residues. The germline V gene encodes CDR1 MNHNS and CDR2 SASEGT. After removal of 5 bases from V and 4 bases from J, the junction contained 9 bases not matched to a gene. A multiplex PCR was run with 60 Vbeta primers and 13 Jbeta primers. As handled by the study authors: Around 9.9 million shared chains were among the roughly 78 million unique TCR beta chains that a later analysis counted. Assay: immunoSEQ multiplex PCR; the TCRdb copy retains only in-frame clones and omits some. The V and J calls and clone size were taken over from that table, and D and trimming were inferred from the DNA. The sample holds tens of thousands of clones, over 70% seen once.

The receptor's source is a man aged 55-75 years in good health and CMV-seronegative. The material sequenced was PBMCs. The chain combines TRBV6-1 with TRBJ2-7; 9 bases agree with TRBD1. The DNA of the CDR3 is TGTGCCAGCAGTATCGCCGGGACAGGGTGGTACGAGCAGTACTTC. Translating it yields CASSIAGTGWYEQYF.